This T cell receptor (beta chain) derives from a study of blood T cell repertoires in COVID-19. On the study more broadly: Sites in the United States, Italy and Spain provided acute and convalescent COVID-19 samples. T cells, B-cell-depleted T cells, or PBMCs supplied cDNA or gDNA.

Germline CDR1 and CDR2: SGHNT and YYREEE (reference sequence). The CDR3 runs 18 residues. The ends were cut back, 4 bases at V and 0 bases at J, with 17 bases in the middle. The method was immunoSEQ multiplex PCR; TCRdb's version includes in-frame clones alone and lacks a portion of them. The sample shows hundreds of thousands of clones, 90% of them seen only once. Membership in each cohort depended on participant-reported clinical history. Two consecutive negative NP/OP PCR tests, clearance, or resolved symptoms defined Cohort 3 recovery. Only one count was recorded for this clone. The sample comprised PBMCs or T cells enriched from blood (not recorded which). This receptor was taken from a man aged 60 to 69 who had recovered from COVID-19. This rearrangement joins TRBV5-4 to TRBJ2-6; a weak D match, TRBD2 (5 bases). The CDR3 spells CASSRELSESSGANVLTF. The CDR3, as DNA: TGTGCCAGCAGCCGGGAACTTTCAGAGAGCTCTGGGGCCAACGTCCTGACTTTC. Combining the CDR3 with reference TRBV5-4 and TRBJ2-6 gives the whole variable domain ETGVTQSPTHLIKTRGQQVTLRCSSQSGHNTVSWYQQALGQGPQFIFQYYREEENGRGNFPPRFSGLQFPNYSSELNVNALELDDSALYLCASSRELSESSGANVLTFGAGSRLTVL.